The text below deals with one T cell receptor beta chain. V lost 6 bases, J lost 11 bases, and 16 bases lay in between. The CDR3 sequence is 13 residues long. Germline V lookup: CDR1 MDHEN, CDR2 SYDVKM. The source of the sample is a study of PD-L1 blockade in urothelial cancer. For the study at large: As for prior chemotherapy regimens, patients had received 0 to 3. Blood analysis took place 3 weeks (second dose) and 6 weeks after treatment start. Reported median T cell count for blood samples was around 150,000.

TCRdb keeps only in-frame clones here, not all; method: immunoSEQ multiplex PCR. The sample records about 71,000 clones, roughly nine tenths being singletons. This sequence was found in a man in his 60s with urothelial cancer. The sample in question was PBMCs, obtained around atezolizumab (anti-PD-L1) treatment. The gene calls are TRBV28 and TRBJ1-4; D not certain. The CDR3 region has the DNA TGTGCCAGCAGGCCCCTTCAACCGGGGAAACTGTTTTTT. As protein: CASRPLQPGKLFF.